This T cell receptor beta chain was captured in a study of blood T cell repertoires in COVID-19. Study summary: Sample material is recorded as cDNA or gDNA derived from T cells, B-cell-depleted T cells, or PBMCs.

Trimming removed 4 bases at V and 7 bases at J, with 13 bases between. The germline V gene has CDR1 MDHEN and CDR2 SYDVKM. The CDR3 runs 14 residues. This clone was seen only a few times. The authors' processing: Reference gene primer amplification in the assay estimated nucleated cell counts. Clones were sequenced by immunoSEQ multiplex PCR, and TCRdb holds only the in-frame ones, with some missing. The D gene and trimming were derived from the DNA, and the V and J assignments and clone size from that table. The table has some 97,000 clones, just under 80% seen once. V and J are TRBV28 and TRBJ1-4; possible D gene TRBD1, 5 bases. The sequence came from a woman aged 70-85 years with acute or convalescent COVID-19. The sequenced material came from peripheral blood. CDR3 sequence reads: CASSSREGSEKLFF. The CDR3 region has the DNA TGTGCCAGCAGTTCCAGGGAGGGAAGTGAAAAACTGTTTTTT.